Below, one T cell receptor beta chain is given with its context. Antigen specificity is unknown. This sample was included in a study of vaccination and CD4 T cells after COVID-19. Study-level background: The cells were exposed to overlapping spike peptides originating from SARS-CoV-2, HCoV-NL63, HCoV-OC43 and HCoV-229E for stimulation.

CD4+ T cells that had been cultured provided DNA sequenced with the Oncomine TCR Beta short-read assay. After culture, CD4+ T cells served as the source for genomic DNA extraction. TCRdb re-called the PCR reads with MiXCR, one entry per CDR3 protein. The table records more than 10,000 distinct CDR3 sequences, 32% of them present only once. The V end lost 8 bases, the J end lost 1 base, and 8 bases lay between the germline ends. Germline V gene lookup returns CDR1 ENHRY and CDR2 SYGVKD. CDR3 length: 12 amino acids. The treatment denotes: approximately nine-day PBMC culture with coronavirus spike peptide pools or control peptides (ViraFEST assay). Before the COVID-19 pandemic (2011-2018), CD4+ T cells were obtained from the unexposed donor. IL-2 (around 10 IU/ml) and peptide pools (roughly 10 ug/ml) were added to cultures of around 2.1 million PBMCs per well. The probes, which were SARS-CoV-2 S/N and four cold-coronavirus spikes, were applied to unexposed-donor CD4+ T cells, cells permitting.

The TCR was taken from a human donor in good health. This rearrangement joins TRBV10-3 to TRBJ1-1; D is unresolved. The sequencing sample was made of CD4+ T cells from blood, cultured in vitro. CDR3: CAIWDGNTEAFF. CDR3 bases: TGTGCCATCTGGGATGGGAACACTGAAGCTTTCTTT.